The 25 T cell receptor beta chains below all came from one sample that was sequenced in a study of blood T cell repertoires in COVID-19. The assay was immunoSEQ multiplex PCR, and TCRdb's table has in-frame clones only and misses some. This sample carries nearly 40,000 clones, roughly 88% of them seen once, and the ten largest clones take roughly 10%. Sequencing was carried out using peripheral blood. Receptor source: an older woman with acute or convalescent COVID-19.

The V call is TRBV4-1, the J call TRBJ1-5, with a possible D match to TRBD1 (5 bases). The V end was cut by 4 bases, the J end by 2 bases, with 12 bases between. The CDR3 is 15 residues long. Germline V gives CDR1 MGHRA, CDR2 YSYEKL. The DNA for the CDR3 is TGCGCCAGCAGCCTAACGGACACCGGCAATCAGCCCCAGCATTTT. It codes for CASSLTDTGNQPQHF.

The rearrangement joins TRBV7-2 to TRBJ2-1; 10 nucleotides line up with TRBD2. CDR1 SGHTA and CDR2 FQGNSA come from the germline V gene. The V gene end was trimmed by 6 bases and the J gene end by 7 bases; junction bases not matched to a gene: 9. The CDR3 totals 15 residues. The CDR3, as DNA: TGTGCCAGCAGACTCACTAGCGGGAATTTTAATGAGCAGTTCTTC. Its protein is CASRLTSGNFNEQFF.

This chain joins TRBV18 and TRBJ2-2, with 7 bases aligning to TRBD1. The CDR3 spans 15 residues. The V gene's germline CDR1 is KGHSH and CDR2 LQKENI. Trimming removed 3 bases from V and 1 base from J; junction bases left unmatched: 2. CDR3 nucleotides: TGTGCCAGCTCACCGGGGGACAGGAACACCGGGGAGCTGTTTTTT. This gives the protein CASSPGDRNTGELFF.

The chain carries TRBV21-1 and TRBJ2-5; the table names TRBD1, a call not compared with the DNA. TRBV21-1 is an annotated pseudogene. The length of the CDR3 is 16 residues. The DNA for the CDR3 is TGTGCCAGCAGCCCCTGGGACAGGGCCTTGGGAGAGACCCAGTACTTC. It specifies CASSPWDRALGETQYF.

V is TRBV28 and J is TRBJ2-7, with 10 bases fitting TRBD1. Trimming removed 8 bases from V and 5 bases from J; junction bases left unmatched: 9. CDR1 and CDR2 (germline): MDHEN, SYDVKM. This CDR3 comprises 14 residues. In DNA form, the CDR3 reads TGTGCCAGCTCGTCGGGACAGGGGCCCCACGAGCAGTACGTC. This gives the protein CASSSGQGPHEQYV.

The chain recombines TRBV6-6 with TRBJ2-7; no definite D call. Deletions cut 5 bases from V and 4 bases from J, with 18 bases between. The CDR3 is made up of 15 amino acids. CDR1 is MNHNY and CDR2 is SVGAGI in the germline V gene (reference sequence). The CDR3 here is CASSGPHGLIYEQYV. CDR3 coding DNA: TGTGCCAGCAGTGGGCCCCACGGTCTGATATACGAGCAGTACGTC.

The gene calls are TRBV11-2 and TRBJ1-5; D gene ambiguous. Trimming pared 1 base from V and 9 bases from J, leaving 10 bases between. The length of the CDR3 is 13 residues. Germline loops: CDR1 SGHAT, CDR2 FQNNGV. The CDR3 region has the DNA TGTGCCAGCAGCTTAGGCTACCGGGGGCCCCAGCATTTT. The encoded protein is CASSLGYRGPQHF.

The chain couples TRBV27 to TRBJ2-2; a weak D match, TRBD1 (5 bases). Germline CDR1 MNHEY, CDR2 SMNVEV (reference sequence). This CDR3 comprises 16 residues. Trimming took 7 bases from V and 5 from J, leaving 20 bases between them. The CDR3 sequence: CASTPGQGPRTGELFF. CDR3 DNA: TGTGCCAGCACCCCAGGGCAGGGTCCCCGTACCGGGGAGCTGTTTTTT.

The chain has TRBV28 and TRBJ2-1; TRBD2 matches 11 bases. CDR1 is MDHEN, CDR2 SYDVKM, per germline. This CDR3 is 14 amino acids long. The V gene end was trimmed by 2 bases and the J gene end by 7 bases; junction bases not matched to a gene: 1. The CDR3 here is CASSLTSGGNEQFF. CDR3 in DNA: TGTGCCAGCAGTTTAACTAGCGGGGGTAATGAGCAGTTCTTC.

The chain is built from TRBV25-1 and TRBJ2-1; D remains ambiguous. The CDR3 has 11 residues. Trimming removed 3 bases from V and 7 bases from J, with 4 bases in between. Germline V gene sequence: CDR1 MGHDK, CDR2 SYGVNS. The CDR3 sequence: CASSESNEQFF. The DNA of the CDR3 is TGTGCCAGCAGTGAGAGTAATGAGCAGTTCTTC.

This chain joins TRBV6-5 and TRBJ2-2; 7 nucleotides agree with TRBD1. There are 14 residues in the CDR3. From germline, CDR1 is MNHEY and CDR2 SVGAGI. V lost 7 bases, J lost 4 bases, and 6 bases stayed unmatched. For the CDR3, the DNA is TGTGCCAGCACCCAGACAGGGATCACCGGGGAGCTGTTTTTT. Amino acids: CASTQTGITGELFF.

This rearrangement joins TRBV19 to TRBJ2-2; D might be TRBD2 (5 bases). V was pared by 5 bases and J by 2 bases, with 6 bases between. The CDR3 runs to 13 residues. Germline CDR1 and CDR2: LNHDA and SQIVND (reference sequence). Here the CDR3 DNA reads TGTGCCAGTAGTGAGGGAAACACCGGGGAGCTGTTTTTT. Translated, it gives CASSEGNTGELFF.

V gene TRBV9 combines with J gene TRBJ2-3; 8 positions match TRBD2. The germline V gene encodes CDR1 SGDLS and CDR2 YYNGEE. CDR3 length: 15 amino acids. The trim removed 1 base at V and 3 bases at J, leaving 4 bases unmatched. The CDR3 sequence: CASSVRSGGTDTQYF. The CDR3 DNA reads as TGTGCCAGCAGCGTACGGAGCGGGGGAACAGATACGCAGTATTTT. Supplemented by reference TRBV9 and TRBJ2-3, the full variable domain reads DSGVTQTPKHLITATGQRVTLRCSPRSGDLSVYWYQQSLDQGLQFLIQYYNGEERAKGNILERFSAQQFPDLHSELNLSSLELGDSALYFCASSVRSGGTDTQYFGPGTRLTVL.

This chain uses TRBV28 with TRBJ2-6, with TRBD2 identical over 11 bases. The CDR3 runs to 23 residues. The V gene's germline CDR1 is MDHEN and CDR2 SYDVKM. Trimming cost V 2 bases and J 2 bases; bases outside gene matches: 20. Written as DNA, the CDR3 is TGTGCCAGCAGTTTAAGGGAACTAGCGGGGGAGAAAACTACGTATACTGGGGCCAACGTCCTGACTTTC. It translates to CASSLRELAGEKTTYTGANVLTF.

CDR3 residues: CASTGRQGAGSNQPQHF. CDR3 nucleotide sequence: TGCGCCAGCACTGGCAGACAGGGGGCAGGGAGCAATCAGCCCCAGCATTTT. The V gene is TRBV10-2, the J gene TRBJ1-5; the match to TRBD1 covers 10 bases. J gave up 1 base and V 7 bases, and 10 bases lay outside the gene matches. This CDR3 has 17 amino acids. Germline V gene data show CDR1 as WSHSY and CDR2 as SAAADI.

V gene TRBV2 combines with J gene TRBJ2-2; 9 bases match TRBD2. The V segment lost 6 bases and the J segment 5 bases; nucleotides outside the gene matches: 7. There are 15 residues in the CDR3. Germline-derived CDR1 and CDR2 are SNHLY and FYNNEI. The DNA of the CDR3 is TGTGCCAGCAGAATAGCGGGAGTGGGGACCGGGGAGCTGTTTTTT. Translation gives CASRIAGVGTGELFF.

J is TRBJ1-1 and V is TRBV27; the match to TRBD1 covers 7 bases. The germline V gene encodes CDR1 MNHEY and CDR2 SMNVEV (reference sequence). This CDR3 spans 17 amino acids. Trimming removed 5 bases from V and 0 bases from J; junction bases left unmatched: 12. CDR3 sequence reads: CASSLLGTARVNTEAFF. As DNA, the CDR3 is TGTGCCAGCAGTCTACTAGGGACAGCCAGAGTGAACACTGAAGCTTTCTTT.

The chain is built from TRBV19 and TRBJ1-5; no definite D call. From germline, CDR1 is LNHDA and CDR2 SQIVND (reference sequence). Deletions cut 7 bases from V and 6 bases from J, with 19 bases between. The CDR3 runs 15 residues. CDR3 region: CASTIEYPPGQPQHF. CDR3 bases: TGTGCCAGTACCATAGAATATCCCCCCGGTCAGCCCCAGCATTTT.

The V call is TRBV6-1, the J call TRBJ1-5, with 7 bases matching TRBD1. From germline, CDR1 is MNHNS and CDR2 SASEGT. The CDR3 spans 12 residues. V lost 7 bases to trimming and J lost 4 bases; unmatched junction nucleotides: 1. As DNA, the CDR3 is TGTGCCAGCAAGACAGGGAATCAGCCCCAGCATTTT. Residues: CASKTGNQPQHF.

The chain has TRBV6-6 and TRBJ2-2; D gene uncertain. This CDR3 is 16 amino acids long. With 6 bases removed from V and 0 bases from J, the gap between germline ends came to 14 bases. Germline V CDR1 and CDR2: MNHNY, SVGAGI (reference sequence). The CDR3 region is CASSTTVTANTGELFF. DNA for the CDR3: TGTGCCAGCAGCACTACCGTGACCGCGAACACCGGGGAGCTGTTTTTT.

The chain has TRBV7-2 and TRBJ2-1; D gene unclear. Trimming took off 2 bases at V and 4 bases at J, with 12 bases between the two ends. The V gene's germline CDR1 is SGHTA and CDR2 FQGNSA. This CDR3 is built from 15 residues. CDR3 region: CASSLSADDYNEQFF. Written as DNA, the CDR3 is TGTGCCAGCAGCTTAAGTGCGGATGATTACAATGAGCAGTTCTTC.

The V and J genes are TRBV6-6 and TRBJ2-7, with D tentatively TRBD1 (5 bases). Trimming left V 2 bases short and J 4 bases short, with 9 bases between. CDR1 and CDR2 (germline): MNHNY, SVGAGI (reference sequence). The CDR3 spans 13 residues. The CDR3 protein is CASSYGPGYEQYV. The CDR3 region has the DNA TGTGCCAGCAGTTACGGTCCAGGGTACGAGCAGTACGTC.

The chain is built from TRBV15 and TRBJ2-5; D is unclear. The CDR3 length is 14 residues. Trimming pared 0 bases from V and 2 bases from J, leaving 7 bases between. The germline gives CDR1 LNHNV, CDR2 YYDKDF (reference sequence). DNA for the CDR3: TGTGCCACCAGCAGAGAGACTCCTCAAGAGACCCAGTACTTC. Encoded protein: CATSRETPQETQYF.

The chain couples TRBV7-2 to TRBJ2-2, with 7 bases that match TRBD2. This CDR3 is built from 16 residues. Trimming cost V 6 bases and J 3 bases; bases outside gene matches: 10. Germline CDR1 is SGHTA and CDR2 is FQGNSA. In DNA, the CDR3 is TGTGCCAGCAGGTTAACCCTAGCGGTCGACACCGGGGAGCTGTTTTTT. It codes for CASRLTLAVDTGELFF. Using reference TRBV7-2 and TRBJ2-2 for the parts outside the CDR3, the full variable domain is GAGVSQSPSNKVTEKGKDVELRCDPISGHTALYWYRQSLGQGLEFLIYFQGNSAPDKSGLPSDRFSAERTGGSVSTLTIQRTQQEDSAVYLCASRLTLAVDTGELFFGEGSRLTVL.

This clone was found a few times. This CDR3 is CASSLRVTGELFF. The CDR3 bases are TGTGCCAGCAGTTTACGGGTGACCGGGGAGCTGTTTTTT. The chain links TRBV27 to TRBJ2-2; D ambiguous. The germline CDR1 and CDR2 sequences are MNHEY and SMNVEV (reference sequence). CDR3 size: 13 residues. Trimming took 2 bases from V and 5 from J, leaving 6 bases between them.